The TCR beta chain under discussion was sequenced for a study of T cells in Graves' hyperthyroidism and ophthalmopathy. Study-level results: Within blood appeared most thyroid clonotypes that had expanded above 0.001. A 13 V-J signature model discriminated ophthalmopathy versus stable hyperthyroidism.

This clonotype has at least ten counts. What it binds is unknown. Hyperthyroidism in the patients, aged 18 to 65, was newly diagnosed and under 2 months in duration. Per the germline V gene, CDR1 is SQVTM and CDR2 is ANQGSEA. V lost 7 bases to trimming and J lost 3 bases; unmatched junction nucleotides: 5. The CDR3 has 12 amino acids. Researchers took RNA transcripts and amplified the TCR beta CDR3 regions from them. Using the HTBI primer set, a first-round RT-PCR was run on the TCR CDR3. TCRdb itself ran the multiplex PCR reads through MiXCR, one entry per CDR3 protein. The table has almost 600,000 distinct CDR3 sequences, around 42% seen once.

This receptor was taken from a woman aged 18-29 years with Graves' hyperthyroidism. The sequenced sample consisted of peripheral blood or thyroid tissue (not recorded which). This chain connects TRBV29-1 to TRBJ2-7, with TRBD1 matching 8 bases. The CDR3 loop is CSGRDRHYEQYF. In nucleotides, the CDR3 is TGCAGCGGAAGGGACAGGCACTACGAGCAGTACTTC.